A selection of T cell receptor beta chains follows, all from one sample in a study of T cell repertoires in cytomegalovirus infection. The antigens for these receptors are not known. One entry per CDR3 protein results from TCRdb running MiXCR on the reads. Of approximately 770,000 distinct CDR3 sequences listed, about 29% are singletons. Material: cultured CD8+ T cells from PBMCs, obtained from culture after CMV antigen stimulation. These receptors came from a human donor in good health (CMV status not recorded). Some clones in this sample may be carry-over from other donors' samples. Each CDR3 is given with its conserved first and last residue. D genes are given only for firm matches. Size is stated for part of the rows, as once, few or many counts, or as a class when the clone is expanded.

J: TRBJ2-3
D: TRBD1
size: many
V: TRBV5-6
CDR3: CASSWNRDRVTDTQYF
DNA: TGTGCCAGCAGCTGGAACCGGGACAGGGTAACAGATACGCAGTATTTT

J: TRBJ2-1
D: .
size: .
V: TRBV20-1
CDR3: CSARVMREQFF
DNA: TGCAGTGCTAGAGTTATGCGGGAGCAGTTCTTC

J: TRBJ2-1
D: .
size: once
V: TRBV19
CDR3: CASTLAWGNEQFF
DNA: TGTGCCAGTACCCTAGCCTGGGGTAATGAGCAGTTCTTC

J: TRBJ1-2
D: .
size: .
V: TRBV29-1
CDR3: CSVEPGNGYGYTF
DNA: TGCAGCGTTGAACCAGGGAACGGCTATGGCTACACCTTC

J: TRBJ2-5
D: TRBD2
size: many
V: TRBV7-2
CDR3: CASSSGLAGDRETQYF
DNA: TGTGCCAGCAGCTCGGGACTAGCGGGGGACAGGGAGACCCAGTACTTC

J: TRBJ1-2
D: .
size: .
V: TRBV6-5
CDR3: CASSYSPGVGGYTF
DNA: TGTGCCAGCAGTTACTCGCCAGGGGTGGGGGGCTACACCTTC

J: TRBJ2-3
D: .
size: many
V: TRBV7-2
CDR3: CASSSVADTQYF
DNA: TGTGCCAGCAGCTCGGTTGCAGATACGCAGTATTTT

J: TRBJ2-1
D: TRBD1
size: .
V: TRBV6-2/TRBV6-3
CDR3: CASSYSREGQGAFYNEQFF
DNA: TGTGCCAGCAGTTACTCGAGAGAAGGACAGGGAGCCTTCTACAATGAGCAGTTCTTC

J: TRBJ1-1
D: .
size: .
V: TRBV7-9
CDR3: CASQLGEGNTEAFF
DNA: TGTGCCAGCCAGCTCGGGGAGGGAAACACTGAAGCTTTCTTT

J: TRBJ2-2
D: TRBD2
size: few
V: TRBV7-6
CDR3: CASSLAGINTGELFF
DNA: TGTGCCAGCAGCCTAGCGGGGATAAACACCGGGGAGCTGTTTTTT

J: TRBJ2-7
D: TRBD1
size: .
V: TRBV7-8
CDR3: CASSLDRDRPYEQYF
DNA: TGTGCCAGCAGCTTGGACCGGGACAGGCCCTACGAGCAGTACTTC

J: TRBJ2-2
D: TRBD2
size: .
V: TRBV10-1
CDR3: CASSKDLAGALYTGELFF
DNA: TGCGCCAGCAGTAAGGACTTAGCGGGGGCCCTTTACACCGGGGAGCTGTTTTTT

J: TRBJ1-5
D: TRBD1
size: many
V: TRBV12-3/TRBV12-4
CDR3: CASSLDWAGGNQPQHF
DNA: TGTGCCAGCAGTTTAGATTGGGCAGGGGGCAACCAGCCCCAGCATTTT

J: TRBJ2-1
D: TRBD2
size: .
V: TRBV6-6
CDR3: CASSKLAGVTYNEQFF
DNA: TGTGCCAGCAGTAAACTAGCGGGGGTCACCTACAATGAGCAGTTCTTC

J: TRBJ2-7
D: .
size: few
V: TRBV2
CDR3: CASSAYSTYEQYF
DNA: TGTGCCAGCAGTGCGTACAGCACCTACGAGCAGTACTTC

J: TRBJ1-2
D: TRBD1
size: .
V: TRBV7-9
CDR3: CASSLGGRGLDGYTF
DNA: TGTGCCAGCAGCTTAGGTGGCAGGGGGCTTGATGGCTACACCTTC

J: TRBJ1-3
D: .
size: .
V: TRBV7-9
CDR3: CASSPGVLRPGNTIYF
DNA: TGTGCCAGCAGCCCAGGCGTCTTACGCCCTGGAAACACCATATATTTT

J: TRBJ2-1
D: .
size: few
V: TRBV2
CDR3: CASTGGLSLFF
DNA: TGTGCCAGCACCGGGGGCCTGAGTCTGTTCTTC

J: TRBJ2-1
D: .
size: .
V: TRBV11-3
CDR3: CASSLYMGGEQFF
DNA: TGTGCCAGCAGCTTATATATGGGGGGTGAGCAGTTCTTC

J: TRBJ2-1
D: TRBD1
size: many
V: TRBV7-9
CDR3: CASSGQDHSYNEQFF
DNA: TGTGCCAGCAGCGGACAGGACCACTCCTACAATGAGCAGTTCTTC

J: TRBJ2-1
D: .
size: .
V: TRBV6-2/TRBV6-3
CDR3: CASSYSEGNNEQFF
DNA: TGTGCCAGCAGTTACTCGGAGGGGAACAATGAGCAGTTCTTC

J: TRBJ2-3
D: .
size: .
V: TRBV7-4
CDR3: CASAPVRSGGTQYF
DNA: TGTGCCAGCGCCCCTGTGAGGAGTGGAGGTACGCAGTATTTT

J: TRBJ1-5
D: .
size: few
V: TRBV27
CDR3: CASSVMGGAQPQHF
DNA: TGTGCCAGCAGTGTAATGGGGGGGGCTCAGCCCCAGCATTTT

J: TRBJ1-1
D: .
size: many
V: TRBV7-6
CDR3: CASSVISGEEAFF
DNA: TGTGCCAGCAGCGTCATATCAGGGGAGGAAGCTTTCTTT

J: TRBJ1-2
D: .
size: .
V: TRBV18
CDR3: CASSPPATNDGYTF
DNA: TGTGCCAGCTCACCACCGGCCACAAACGATGGCTACACCTTC

J: TRBJ1-5
D: .
size: many
V: TRBV7-6
CDR3: CASSFGDSNQPQHF
DNA: TGTGCCAGCAGCTTTGGGGACAGCAATCAGCCCCAGCATTTT

J: TRBJ1-2
D: .
size: once
V: TRBV6-6
CDR3: CASRVEVNYGYTF
DNA: TGTGCCAGCAGAGTGGAGGTCAACTATGGCTACACCTTC

J: TRBJ1-2
D: .
size: .
V: TRBV12-3/TRBV12-4
CDR3: CASSPEAIIGNYGYTF
DNA: TGTGCCAGCAGCCCCGAGGCGATTATTGGTAACTATGGCTACACCTTC

J: TRBJ2-7
D: TRBD1
size: .
V: TRBV20-1
CDR3: CSARWTGENEQYF
DNA: TGCAGTGCTAGGTGGACAGGGGAGAACGAGCAGTACTTC

J: TRBJ2-3
D: TRBD2
size: .
V: TRBV20-1
CDR3: CSARDLTSGGPDTQYF
DNA: TGCAGTGCTAGAGATTTGACTAGCGGGGGCCCAGATACGCAGTATTTT

J: TRBJ2-3
D: .
size: .
V: TRBV12-3/TRBV12-4
CDR3: CASSLTAADTQYF
DNA: TGTGCCAGCAGTCTGACTGCCGCAGATACGCAGTATTTT

J: TRBJ1-2
D: TRBD1
size: few
V: TRBV20-1
CDR3: CSAANRGVYGYTF
DNA: TGCAGTGCTGCCAACAGGGGTGTCTATGGCTACACCTTC

J: TRBJ2-3
D: TRBD2
size: few
V: TRBV6-5
CDR3: CASSYSTSGGSDTQYF
DNA: TGTGCCAGCAGTTACTCTACTAGCGGGGGGTCTGATACGCAGTATTTT

J: TRBJ1-1
D: .
size: .
V: TRBV6-8
CDR3: CASSLRTAMNTEAFF
DNA: TGTGCCAGCAGTCTCCGGACAGCGATGAACACTGAAGCTTTCTTT

J: TRBJ1-3
D: .
size: once
V: TRBV6-5
CDR3: CASSYSAQGPGNTIYF
DNA: TGTGCCAGCAGTTACTCGGCTCAGGGTCCTGGAAACACCATATATTTT

J: TRBJ2-5
D: .
size: once
V: TRBV4-1
CDR3: CASSQDKTPGETQYF
DNA: TGCGCCAGCAGCCAAGATAAGACCCCTGGGGAGACCCAGTACTTC

J: TRBJ1-2
D: .
size: .
V: TRBV5-5
CDR3: CASSYLLFADGYTF
DNA: TGTGCCAGCAGCTACCTATTGTTTGCGGACGGCTACACCTTC

J: TRBJ1-6
D: .
size: many
V: TRBV6-5
CDR3: CASSYSIIYNSPLHF
DNA: TGTGCCAGCAGTTACTCGATTATCTATAATTCACCCCTCCACTTT

J: TRBJ1-5
D: .
size: few
V: TRBV12-3/TRBV12-4
CDR3: CASSSFPWGDWPQHF
DNA: TGTGCCAGCAGTTCCTTCCCCTGGGGGGACTGGCCCCAGCATTTT

J: TRBJ2-2
D: TRBD1
size: .
V: TRBV7-2
CDR3: CASTRRGTGDTGELFF
DNA: TGTGCCAGCACCCGACGGGGGACAGGGGACACCGGGGAGCTGTTTTTT

J: TRBJ1-2
D: .
size: few
V: TRBV19
CDR3: CASSTPGTNYGYTF
DNA: TGTGCCAGTAGTACACCCGGGACGAACTATGGCTACACCTTC

J: TRBJ2-1
D: .
size: few
V: TRBV6-1
CDR3: CASSPRVAAYNEQFF
DNA: TGTGCCAGCAGCCCCCGGGTAGCGGCTTACAATGAGCAGTTCTTC

J: TRBJ2-7
D: .
size: .
V: TRBV7-2
CDR3: CASSSRIYEQYF
DNA: TGTGCCAGCAGCTCTCGGATCTACGAGCAGTACTTC

J: TRBJ2-6
D: .
size: .
V: TRBV28
CDR3: CASSPTAPRADLSGANVLTF
DNA: TGTGCCAGCAGCCCGACCGCCCCCCGGGCTGACCTCTCTGGGGCCAACGTCCTGACTTTC

J: TRBJ2-7
D: .
size: few
V: TRBV5-1
CDR3: CASSHGQSYEQYF
DNA: TGTGCCAGCAGCCACGGACAGTCCTACGAGCAGTACTTC

J: TRBJ2-1
D: TRBD2
size: .
V: TRBV27
CDR3: CASSPTSLLAGPSYNEQFF
DNA: TGTGCCAGCAGTCCCACCTCCCTACTAGCGGGGCCGTCCTACAATGAGCAGTTCTTC

J: TRBJ2-1
D: TRBD1
size: many
V: TRBV7-6
CDR3: CASSPFTGGGEQFF
DNA: TGTGCCAGCAGCCCCTTCACAGGGGGCGGTGAGCAGTTCTTC

J: TRBJ2-7
D: .
size: .
V: TRBV10-3
CDR3: CAISESSGAGIYEQYF
DNA: TGTGCCATCAGTGAGTCGTCAGGGGCCGGGATCTACGAGCAGTACTTC

J: TRBJ2-2
D: .
size: few
V: TRBV12-3/TRBV12-4
CDR3: CASSSGDRNTGELFF
DNA: TGTGCCAGCAGTTCGGGGGACAGGAACACCGGGGAGCTGTTTTTT

J: TRBJ1-6
D: .
size: few
V: TRBV12-3/TRBV12-4
CDR3: CASSNVLSYYNSPLHF
DNA: TGTGCCAGCAGTAACGTTCTTTCCTACTATAATTCACCCCTCCACTTT

J: TRBJ1-2
D: TRBD1
size: .
V: TRBV20-1
CDR3: CSAFTGTGSNYGYTF
DNA: TGCAGTGCCTTCACGGGGACAGGATCTAACTATGGCTACACCTTC

J: TRBJ2-5
D: TRBD2
size: few
V: TRBV12-3/TRBV12-4
CDR3: CASSPLLALQETQYF
DNA: TGTGCCAGCAGCCCCCTACTAGCGCTCCAAGAGACCCAGTACTTC